These 17 T cell receptor beta chains share one sample of origin, sequenced in a study of tumor-infiltrating lymphocytes in primary liver carcinoma. Alongside blood RNA obtained from unsorted whole blood, germline DNA was also extracted. Reverse transcription of roughly 480 ng total RNA with a constant-region primer produced TCR beta cDNA. For TCR beta, libraries were produced by three nested multiplex PCR rounds using slightly modified ARM-PCR. The opening two PCR rounds, around 10 cycles each, paired TRBV1-TRBV30 forward primers with a C-beta reverse primer. TCRdb analysed the multiplex PCR reads with MiXCR anew, one entry per CDR3 protein. This sample has some 190,000 distinct CDR3 sequences, with over 45% found just once. Specimen: peripheral blood. Source of these receptors: a man aged 40-55 years with primary liver carcinoma and hepatitis B virus infection.

Regarding this clonotype: A junction end diverges from the germline sequence, so it may reflect a read error. The genes are TRBV29-1 and TRBJ2-2; the D gene is possibly TRBD2 (6 bases). The CDR3 is 18 amino acids. The germline CDR1 and CDR2 sequences are SQVTM and ANQGSEA. CDR3 region: CRVGDGGSLGRSTGELFF. The CDR3 bases are TGCAGGGTTGGAGACGGGGGATCCCTCGGCCGAAGCACCGGGGAGCTGTTTTTT.

As to this clonotype: Sequence at one end of the junction differs from germline and may be a read error. The CDR3 bases are TGTGTCAGCAGTTACGGCAGATATGAAGCTTTCTTT. It is translated as CVSSYGRYEAFF. The V call is TRBV6-2 or TRBV6-3, the J call TRBJ1-1; no clear D gene. Germline loops: CDR1 MNHEY, CDR2 SVGEGT. The CDR3 is made up of 12 amino acids.

For this clonotype: One junction end disagrees with the germline gene, perhaps due to a read error. The chain uses TRBV12-3 or TRBV12-4 and TRBJ2-3; TRBD2 matches 8 bases. This CDR3 comprises 13 residues. CDR3 sequence reads: CASSRLASDKQYF. Written as DNA, the CDR3 is TGTGCCAGCAGCCGACTAGCGTCAGATAAGCAGTATTTT.

Details on this clonotype: A junction end diverges from the germline sequence, so it may reflect a read error. The chain couples TRBV6-5 to TRBJ2-1, with D perhaps TRBD1 or TRBD2 (5 bases each). This CDR3 is built from 14 residues. Germline CDR1 reads MNHEY; CDR2 reads SVGAGI. For the CDR3, the DNA is TGTACCAGCAGTTACTCGTTAGGGACGAATGAGCAGTTCTTC. As protein: CTSSYSLGTNEQFF.

This chain joins TRBV4-1 and TRBJ1-4, with a possible D match to TRBD1 (5 bases). Trimming stripped 8 bases from V and 0 bases from J, with 16 bases between. The CDR3 consists of 16 residues. The germline V gene has CDR1 MGHRA and CDR2 YSYEKL. The CDR3: CASGRRGETTNEKLFF. CDR3 bases: TGCGCCAGCGGGAGGAGGGGAGAAACAACTAATGAAAAACTGTTTTTT.

The gene calls are TRBV29-1 and TRBJ2-3; 7 bases are shared with TRBD1. The CDR3 contains 13 residues. Germline CDR1 reads SQVTM; CDR2 reads ANQGSEA. The J segment lost 2 bases and the V segment lost 7 bases, leaving 6 bases of the junction unmatched. Here the CDR3 reads CSAHRGFTDTQYF. The CDR3 DNA is TGCAGCGCTCACAGGGGATTCACAGATACGCAGTATTTT.

As regards this clonotype: A much larger clone is a single base away; this may be a read error. CDR3 region: CSVEDRTRAYEQYF. CDR3 coding DNA: TGCAGCGTTGAAGACAGGACAAGGGCCTACGAGCAGTACTTC. The chain carries TRBV29-1 and TRBJ2-7, with D perhaps matching TRBD1 (5 bases). V lost 0 bases and J lost 2, with 11 bases in between. The CDR3 contains 14 residues. Germline CDR1 is SQVTM and CDR2 is ANQGSEA.

The chain links TRBV29-1 to TRBJ2-7; possibly TRBD2 for D (8 bases). Trimming removed 3 bases at V and 5 bases at J, with 29 bases between. CDR3 size: 18 residues. CDR1 is SQVTM, CDR2 ANQGSEA, per germline. The CDR3 sequence: CSVDSSEGAGGRFHEQYF. The CDR3 DNA sequence: TGCAGCGTTGATTCATCTGAGGGGGCTGGCGGGAGGTTCCACGAGCAGTACTTC.

V gene TRBV29-1 combines with J gene TRBJ2-3, with a weak D call TRBD2 (6 bases). Germline V lookup: CDR1 SQVTM, CDR2 ANQGSEA. Trimming removed 5 bases at V and 7 bases at J, with 10 bases between. The length of the CDR3 is 11 residues. The CDR3 bases are TGCAGCGTTCGGACTACACATACGCAGTATTTT. Its protein product is CSVRTTHTQYF.

The chain joins TRBV5-4 to TRBJ1-4; TRBD1 agrees at 7 bases. Trimming at V came to 0 bases and at J to 5 bases, leaving 1 base not matched to a gene. Germline values: CDR1 SGHNT, CDR2 YYREEE (reference sequence). This CDR3 spans 14 amino acids. In nucleotides, the CDR3 is TGTGCCAGCAGCTTGGGGACAGGAAATGAAAAACTGTTTTTT. Encoded protein: CASSLGTGNEKLFF.

As to this clonotype: Given a much more abundant clone one base away, this may be a read error. The rearrangement links TRBV11-2 to TRBJ2-1; 9 bases agree with TRBD2. This CDR3 has 15 residues. Germline CDR1 SGHAT, CDR2 FQNNGV. The CDR3 sequence is CSSSLDLAGVNEQFF. CDR3 DNA: TGTTCCAGCAGCTTAGATTTAGCGGGAGTTAATGAGCAGTTCTTC.

The chain links TRBV6-1 to TRBJ1-5, with no clear D. The CDR3 runs to 14 residues. The germline V gene encodes CDR1 MNHNS and CDR2 SASEGT. Trimming took off 6 bases at V and 9 bases at J, with 18 bases between the two ends. CDR3 sequence reads: CASSPDGSERPQHF. The CDR3 nucleotides read TGTGCCAGCAGCCCGGACGGGAGCGAGCGGCCCCAGCATTTT.

This chain uses TRBV29-1 with TRBJ2-2; tentatively, D is TRBD1 (6 bases). Trimming pared 7 bases from V and 6 bases from J, leaving 15 bases between. The CDR3 extends over 13 amino acids. The germline V gene has CDR1 SQVTM and CDR2 ANQGSEA. As DNA, the CDR3 is TGCAGCGGACAGGACCCGGGCGCCGGGGAGCTGTTTTTT. This sequence encodes CSGQDPGAGELFF.

This chain uses TRBV11-1 with TRBJ2-3, with 12 bases identical to TRBD2. The CDR3 sequence is 18 residues long. J gave up 0 bases and V 11 bases, and 15 bases lay outside the gene matches. The V gene's germline CDR1 is SGHAT and CDR2 FQDESV (reference sequence). The CDR3 sequence: CAVSFGLAGSASTDTQYF. In nucleotides, the CDR3 is TGTGCCGTCAGCTTTGGACTAGCGGGATCTGCTAGCACAGATACGCAGTATTTT.

This clonotype was seen ten or more times. The chain carries TRBV29-1 and TRBJ2-6; TRBD2 agrees at 7 bases. Losses at the gene ends were 3 bases for V and 2 bases for J; bases not matched to a gene: 1. CDR1 is SQVTM, CDR2 ANQGSEA, per germline. The CDR3 is 14 residues long. As DNA, the CDR3 is TGCAGCGTTGATGGGGGGGCTGGGGCCAACGTCCTGACTTTC. It codes for CSVDGGAGANVLTF.

This clonotype was found a few times. The genes are TRBV4-1 and TRBJ1-2; D unresolved. The ends were cut back, 4 bases at V and 0 bases at J, with 9 bases in the middle. CDR1 and CDR2 (germline): MGHRA, YSYEKL. The CDR3 length is 14 residues. The CDR3 nucleotides are TGCGCCAGCAGCCGTCCGGGGACTAACTATGGCTACACCTTC. Translation: CASSRPGTNYGYTF.

As concerns this clonotype: A much larger clone is a single base away; this may be a read error. Since the CDR3 does not end with the conserved phenylalanine or tryptophan, this likely comes from a read error. The J gene is TRBJ2-7, the V gene TRBV11-2; D gene ambiguous. CDR1 and CDR2 (germline): SGHAT, FQNNGV. The CDR3 length is 15 residues. The V end lost 1 base, the J end lost 1 base, and 11 bases lay between the germline ends. The CDR3 reads CASSLARQESYEQYI. The DNA for the CDR3 is TGTGCCAGCAGCTTAGCGCGGCAGGAATCCTACGAGCAGTACATC.